Below, one TCR beta chain is given with its context. Its antigen is still unknown. The sample holds no much larger clone one base away, and base qualities are not on file. The CDR3 regions of human TCRbeta chains were subjected to immunosequencing. As for how the authors treated the data: Repertoire TCRs were matched against a reference library of SARS-CoV-2-specific TCRs generated with the MIRA antigen-specificity platform. Breadth was defined as the fraction of unique TCRs that were SARS-CoV-2-associated. Depth was defined as the fraction of total T cells that were SARS-CoV-2-associated. Using the MIRA data, every spike-specific TCR was mapped to the spike region that the TCR reacted to and assigned to either a CD4 or a CD8 class. Log10-transformed breadth and depth values were compared by one-way ANOVA with Sidak's multiple comparisons tests. TCRdb holds this immuneACCESS table with in-frame rearrangements only. Some clones are missing; in checked studies, unresolved V genes explain under half, and the rest has no known cause. V, J and clone size are those of that table, while D and trimming were read from the DNA. Recorded for this sample are about 130,000 clones; roughly 92% of them occurred a single time. About 1% of the sample belongs to the ten largest clones.

The time point label of this sample denotes: baseline before first vaccination. Vaccinee samples were obtained from the UK trials COV001 and COV002, which included a single-blind randomized controlled phase 2/3 trial of AZD1222 (ChAdOx1 nCoV-19) in healthy adults. For TCRbeta chain sequencing, PBMC samples were collected from trial participants at day 0 and at day 28 after the second dose. This sample is drawn from a study of T cell responses to AZD1222 COVID-19 vaccine (dated by TCRdb to 2020 to 2022). A note on the overall study: AZD1222 recipients whose second dose came at about 4 weeks and those whose second dose came at about 12 weeks were combined into one group, since spike-specific TCR depth and breadth did not differ between the two schedules. TCR sequencing covered over 230 trial participants: 207 given two doses of AZD1222 and 26 given two doses of MenACWY control vaccine. Trial participants were enrolled into age subgroups of 18-55, 56-69 and 70-plus years, which contained approximately 150, 30 and 60 TCR-sequenced participants, respectively.

The CDR3 measures 15 amino acids from cysteine to phenylalanine. Only CDR3 DNA is held: 45 bases, read in frame from base 1. The germline V gene (reference sequence) yields SEHNR for CDR1 and FQNEAQ for CDR2. V lost 4 bases and J lost 4 bases, and the count of bases not matched to a germline gene is 8. Overall study results and their limits: The 56-69-year group was small, and its depth increase did not reach significance, likely because of low power. Vaccine-associated CD4 TCRs spanned the whole spike protein, with dominant responses in regions 160-218 and 743-854. Only five or six AZD1222 recipients were SARS-CoV-2 seropositive at baseline, limiting conclusions about previously exposed vaccinees. After two AZD1222 doses, both the breadth and the depth of spike-specific TCRs were significantly higher than at day 0 and than in MenACWY recipients. Most participants were white British and females outnumbered males, and the authors suggested that clonal diversity may have been underestimated. Reportedly, almost half of the unique spike-specific TCRs recognized epitopes lying outside the regions that are mutated in the B.1.351 and B.1.1.7 variants. No day 14 peak-response samples were available, so repertoires were characterized only after the peak T cell response.

This clonotype originated in an adult in good health. Here the sequenced sample was peripheral blood, taken on day 0 of AZD1222 vaccination. In this chain, TRBV7-9 is recombined with TRBJ1-1; the junction holds 8 bases that match TRBD1. This receptor has the CDR3 CASSSPLTGGTEAFF. The DNA is as follows: TGTGCCAGCAGCTCGCCCCTAACAGGGGGCACTGAAGCTTTCTTT.